This section outlines one T cell receptor (beta chain) sequence together with its context. The CDR3 is made up of 14 amino acids. Germline values: CDR1 SGHDT, CDR2 YYEEEE. V was clipped by 2 bases and J by 6 bases, with 14 bases between them. Sequencing used immunoSEQ multiplex PCR; TCRdb keeps in-frame clones, though not all of them. There are some 190,000 clones in the sample; about 88% occur only once, and approximately 4.5% lies in the top ten. This sample is drawn from a study of blood T cell repertoires in COVID-19. Study information: Sources were T cells, B-cell-depleted T cells, or PBMCs; the material itself was cDNA or gDNA.

The source of this sequence is a human donor in a cohort sampled during active COVID-19. The sequencing sample was made of peripheral blood. The chain carries TRBV5-6 and TRBJ1-2, with TRBD1 as a possible D gene (5 bases). The CDR3 DNA reads TGTGCCAGCAGCTTCAGGGTTCACGGAGATGGCTACACCTTC. Translated, it gives CASSFRVHGDGYTF.